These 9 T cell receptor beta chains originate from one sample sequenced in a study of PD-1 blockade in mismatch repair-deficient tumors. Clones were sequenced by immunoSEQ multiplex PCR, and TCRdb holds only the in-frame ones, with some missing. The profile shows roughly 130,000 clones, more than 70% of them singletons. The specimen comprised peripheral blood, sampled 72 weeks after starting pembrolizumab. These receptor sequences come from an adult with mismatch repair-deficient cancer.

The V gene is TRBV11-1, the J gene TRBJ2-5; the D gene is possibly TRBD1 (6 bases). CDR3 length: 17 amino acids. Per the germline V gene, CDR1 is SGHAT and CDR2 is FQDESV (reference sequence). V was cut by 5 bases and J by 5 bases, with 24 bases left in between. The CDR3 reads CASSPSPGTPDGETQYF. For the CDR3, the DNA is TGTGCCAGCAGCCCAAGTCCCGGGACACCGGACGGGGAGACCCAGTACTTC.

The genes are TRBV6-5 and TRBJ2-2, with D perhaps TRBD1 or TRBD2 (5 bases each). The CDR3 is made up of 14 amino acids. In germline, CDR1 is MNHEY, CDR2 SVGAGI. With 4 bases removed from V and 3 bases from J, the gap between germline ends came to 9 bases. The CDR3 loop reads CASSWGSYTGELFF. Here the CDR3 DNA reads TGTGCCAGCAGTTGGGGGAGCTACACCGGGGAGCTGTTTTTT.

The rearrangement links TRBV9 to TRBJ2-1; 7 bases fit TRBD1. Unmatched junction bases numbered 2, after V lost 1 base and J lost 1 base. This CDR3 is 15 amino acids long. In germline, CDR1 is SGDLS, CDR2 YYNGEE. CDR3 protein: CASSVTGESYNEQFF. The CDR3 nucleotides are TGTGCCAGCAGCGTAACAGGGGAGTCCTACAATGAGCAGTTCTTC.

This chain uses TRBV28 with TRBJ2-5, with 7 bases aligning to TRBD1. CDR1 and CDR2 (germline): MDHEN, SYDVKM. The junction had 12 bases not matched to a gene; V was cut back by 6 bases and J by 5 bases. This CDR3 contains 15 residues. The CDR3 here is CASSRTGFRGETQYF. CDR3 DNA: TGTGCCAGCAGCCGGACAGGTTTTAGGGGGGAGACCCAGTACTTC. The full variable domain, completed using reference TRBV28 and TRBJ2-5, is DVKVTQSSRYLVKRTGEKVFLECVQDMDHENMFWYRQDPGLGLRLIYFSYDVKMKEKGDIPEGYSVSREKKERFSLILESASTNQTSMYLCASSRTGFRGETQYFGPGTRLLVL.

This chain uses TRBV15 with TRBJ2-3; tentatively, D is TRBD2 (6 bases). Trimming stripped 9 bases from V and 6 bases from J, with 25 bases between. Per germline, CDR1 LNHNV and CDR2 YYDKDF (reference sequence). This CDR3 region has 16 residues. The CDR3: CATNRRSGSSLDTQYF. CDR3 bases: TGTGCCACTAACCGAAGGTCCGGGAGTAGTTTGGATACGCAGTATTTT. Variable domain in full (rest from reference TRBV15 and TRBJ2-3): DAMVIQNPRYQVTQFGKPVTLSCSQTLNHNVMYWYQQKSSQAPKLLFHYYDKDFNNEADTPDNFQSRRPNTSFCFLDIRSPGLGDTAMYLCATNRRSGSSLDTQYFGPGTRLTVL.

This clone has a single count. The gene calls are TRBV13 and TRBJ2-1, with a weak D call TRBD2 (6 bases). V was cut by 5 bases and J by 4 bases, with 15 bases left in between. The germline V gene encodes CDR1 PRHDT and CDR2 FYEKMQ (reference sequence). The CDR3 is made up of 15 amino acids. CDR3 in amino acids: CASSTRDSIYNEQFF. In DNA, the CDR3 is TGTGCCAGCAGCACCCGGGACTCAATTTACAATGAGCAGTTCTTC.

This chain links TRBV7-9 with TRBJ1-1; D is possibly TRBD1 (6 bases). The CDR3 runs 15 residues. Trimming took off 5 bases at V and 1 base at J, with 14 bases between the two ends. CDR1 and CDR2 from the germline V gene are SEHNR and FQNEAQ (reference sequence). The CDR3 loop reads CASSLVRGGNTEAFF. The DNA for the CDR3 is TGTGCCAGCAGCCTAGTCAGGGGTGGGAACACTGAAGCTTTCTTT.

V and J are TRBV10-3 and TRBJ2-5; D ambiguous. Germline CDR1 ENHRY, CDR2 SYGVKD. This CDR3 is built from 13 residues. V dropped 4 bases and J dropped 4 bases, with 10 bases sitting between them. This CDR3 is CAISANSGETQYF. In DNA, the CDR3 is TGTGCCATCAGTGCCAACTCCGGAGAGACCCAGTACTTC.

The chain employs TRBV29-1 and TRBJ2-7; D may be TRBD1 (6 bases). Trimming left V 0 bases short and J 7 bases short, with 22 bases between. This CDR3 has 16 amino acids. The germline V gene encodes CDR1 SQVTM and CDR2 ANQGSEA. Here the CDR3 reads CSVEDDSTGRVAEQYF. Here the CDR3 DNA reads TGCAGCGTTGAAGATGACTCGACAGGTAGGGTCGCAGAGCAGTACTTC.